This T cell receptor (beta chain) was profiled in a study of cytomegalovirus exposure and HLA in healthy donors. With regard to this clone: The antigen remains unidentified.

CDR1 is SEHNR and CDR2 is FQNEAQ in the germline V gene (reference sequence). V lost 5 bases, J lost 0 bases, and 4 bases stayed unmatched. This CDR3 region has 15 residues. Libraries were prepared by immunoSEQ multiplex PCR; TCRdb keeps only in-frame clonotypes and omits some of them. The table lists 200,000 to 250,000 clones, about 89% of them singletons. Study results and caveats: For cytomegalovirus status, the classifier reportedly gave diagnoses with high specificity and sensitivity. Three of the chains that were CMV-associated were confirmed in vitro to be specific for CMV antigens. Rarity characterized most TCR sequences, yet some public TCRs appeared in many donors.

Sequencing was done on a sample of PBMCs. This TCR derives from a woman aged 18-29 years in good health and CMV-seronegative. This rearrangement joins TRBV7-9 to TRBJ2-7; 10 bases map to TRBD1. Here the CDR3 reads CASSPTGGLSYEQYF. Here the CDR3 DNA reads TGTGCCAGCAGCCCGACAGGGGGCCTCTCCTACGAGCAGTACTTC. Full variable domain (rest looked up from reference TRBV7-9 and TRBJ2-7): DTGVSQNPRHKITKRGQNVTFRCDPISEHNRLYWYRQTLGQGPEFLTYFQNEAQLEKSRLLSDRFSAERPKGSFSTLEIQRTEQGDSAMYLCASSPTGGLSYEQYFGPGTRLTVT.